Listed below are T cell receptor beta chains from one sample, sequenced in a study of Graves' ophthalmopathy and Graves' hyperthyroidism. TCRdb re-analysed the multiplex PCR reads in MiXCR, keeping a single row per CDR3 protein. The sample has 300,000 to 500,000 distinct CDR3 sequences, just over 15% seen once. Sample: peripheral blood. The source of these receptors is a woman aged 18-29 years with stable Graves' hyperthyroidism. Both conserved end residues are part of each CDR3. D genes are given only for firm matches. Some rows have no size entry. The others give once, few or many, or a class for an expanded clone.

clone size: many
J gene: TRBJ1-2
D gene: .
V gene: TRBV20-1
CDR3 DNA: TGCAGTGCTAGAGGAGGAATAGGGGAGTACACCTTC
CDR3 protein: CSARGGIGEYTF

clone size: many
J gene: TRBJ2-2
D gene: .
V gene: TRBV6-5
CDR3 DNA: TGTGCCAGCAGTTATACCAAGACTTCAAACACCGGGGAGCTGTTTTTT
CDR3 protein: CASSYTKTSNTGELFF

clone size: many
J gene: TRBJ1-6
D gene: TRBD1
V gene: TRBV20-1
CDR3 DNA: TGCAGTGCTAGAGGTGGGACAGGCTATAATTCACCCCTCCACTTT
CDR3 protein: CSARGGTGYNSPLHF

clone size: few
J gene: TRBJ1-1
D gene: .
V gene: TRBV6-1
CDR3 DNA: TGTGCCAGCAGCGAGCCGGGACAAATGGGCACTGAAGCTTTCTTT
CDR3 protein: CASSEPGQMGTEAFF

clone size: few
J gene: TRBJ1-2
D gene: .
V gene: TRBV4-2
CDR3 DNA: TGTGCCAGCAGCCAAGACGACGGTAACTATGGCTACACCTTC
CDR3 protein: CASSQDDGNYGYTF

clone size: .
J gene: TRBJ1-2
D gene: .
V gene: TRBV6-2/TRBV6-3
CDR3 DNA: TGTGCCAGCAGTTATTTCGGCCCCGGTGGCTACACCTTC
CDR3 protein: CASSYFGPGGYTF

clone size: many
J gene: TRBJ1-5
D gene: TRBD1
V gene: TRBV19
CDR3 DNA: TGTGCCAGTACCGGGACAGGGCCATTTCTCAATCAGCCCCAGCATTTT
CDR3 protein: CASTGTGPFLNQPQHF

clone size: many
J gene: TRBJ1-1
D gene: TRBD1
V gene: TRBV29-1
CDR3 DNA: TGCAGCGTTGCCGGGCGACAGGGCACTGAAGCTTTCTTT
CDR3 protein: CSVAGRQGTEAFF

clone size: many
J gene: TRBJ1-2
D gene: TRBD1
V gene: TRBV19
CDR3 DNA: TGTGCCAGTAGTATGCGCCGACAGGGTCACTATGGCTACACCTTC
CDR3 protein: CASSMRRQGHYGYTF

clone size: few
J gene: TRBJ2-2
D gene: TRBD2
V gene: TRBV4-1
CDR3 DNA: TGCGCCAGCAGCCAAGTCCCTAGCGGGGGTCCCGGGGAGCTGTTTTTT
CDR3 protein: CASSQVPSGGPGELFF

clone size: few
J gene: TRBJ2-7
D gene: .
V gene: TRBV9
CDR3 DNA: TGTGCCAGCAGCGTAGCTGCGGTAGCGGAGACCTACGAGCAGTACTTC
CDR3 protein: CASSVAAVAETYEQYF

clone size: .
J gene: TRBJ2-2
D gene: TRBD1
V gene: TRBV18
CDR3 DNA: TGTGCCAGCTCACCATCGACAGGGGGAGATACCGGGGAGCTGTTTTTT
CDR3 protein: CASSPSTGGDTGELFF

clone size: .
J gene: TRBJ1-1
D gene: .
V gene: TRBV29-1
CDR3 DNA: TGCAGCGTTGAGGCCCTTTCCCGGACTGAAGCTTTCTTT
CDR3 protein: CSVEALSRTEAFF

clone size: many
J gene: TRBJ2-7
D gene: TRBD2
V gene: TRBV20-1
CDR3 DNA: TGCAGTGCTAGATCACCTAGCGGGGGTGATGAGCAGTACTTC
CDR3 protein: CSARSPSGGDEQYF

clone size: many
J gene: TRBJ2-7
D gene: .
V gene: TRBV6-2/TRBV6-3
CDR3 DNA: TGTGCCAGCTCCACGGGCCCGCCTGGGGAGCAGTACTTC
CDR3 protein: CASSTGPPGEQYF

clone size: many
J gene: TRBJ1-2
D gene: TRBD1
V gene: TRBV12-3/TRBV12-4
CDR3 DNA: TGTGCCAGCAGTAAACAGGGGACTTCGTGGGGCTACACCTTC
CDR3 protein: CASSKQGTSWGYTF

clone size: few
J gene: TRBJ2-2
D gene: .
V gene: TRBV24-1
CDR3 DNA: TGTGCCACCAGTGATCCGCTTACCGGGACCGAGACCGGGGAGCTGTTTTTT
CDR3 protein: CATSDPLTGTETGELFF

clone size: many
J gene: TRBJ2-7
D gene: TRBD1
V gene: TRBV6-2/TRBV6-3
CDR3 DNA: TGTGCCAGCATGGGATTACAACAGGGGGCATACGAGCAGTACTTC
CDR3 protein: CASMGLQQGAYEQYF

clone size: .
J gene: TRBJ1-6
D gene: TRBD1
V gene: TRBV20-1
CDR3 DNA: TGCAGTGCTAGATTAGGGGGCGGCTCACACCTCCACTTT
CDR3 protein: CSARLGGGSHLHF

clone size: .
J gene: TRBJ2-5
D gene: .
V gene: TRBV2
CDR3 DNA: TGTGCCAGCAGAACGGACGGAGCACAAGAGACCCAGTACTTC
CDR3 protein: CASRTDGAQETQYF

clone size: .
J gene: TRBJ1-1
D gene: .
V gene: TRBV30
CDR3 DNA: TGTGCCTGGAGGGAGGGGGAGCGGAAAATGAACACTGAAGCTTTCTTT
CDR3 protein: CAWREGERKMNTEAFF

clone size: many
J gene: TRBJ1-2
D gene: .
V gene: TRBV7-8
CDR3 DNA: TGTGCCAGCAGCTCCGACTGGGACGGTTACTATGGCTACACCTTC
CDR3 protein: CASSSDWDGYYGYTF

clone size: .
J gene: TRBJ1-2
D gene: .
V gene: TRBV6-1
CDR3 DNA: TGTGCCAGCAGTGCCCTACCCCAAAGAGTGACTCCCTATGGCTACACCTTC
CDR3 protein: CASSALPQRVTPYGYTF

clone size: .
J gene: TRBJ2-1
D gene: .
V gene: TRBV2
CDR3 DNA: TGTGCCAGCAGTGAGGGGGGCAGCCCCTACAATGAGCAGTTCTTC
CDR3 protein: CASSEGGSPYNEQFF

clone size: many
J gene: TRBJ2-5
D gene: TRBD1
V gene: TRBV3-1
CDR3 DNA: TGTGCCAGCAGCCAAGAAGAGGCAGGGGGCGGGGAGACCCAGTACTTC
CDR3 protein: CASSQEEAGGGETQYF

clone size: many
J gene: TRBJ2-5
D gene: TRBD2
V gene: TRBV12-5
CDR3 DNA: TGTGCTAGTGCTCGACTAGCGGCAAACCAAGAGACCCAGTACTTC
CDR3 protein: CASARLAANQETQYF

clone size: many
J gene: TRBJ1-1
D gene: .
V gene: TRBV6-1
CDR3 DNA: TGTGCCAGCAGATCTAACCGCTTTGGCACTGAAGCTTTCTTT
CDR3 protein: CASRSNRFGTEAFF

clone size: many
J gene: TRBJ1-1
D gene: .
V gene: TRBV7-9
CDR3 DNA: TGTGCCAGCAGCATCCCGACAGGATTGAACACTGAAGCTTTCTTT
CDR3 protein: CASSIPTGLNTEAFF

clone size: few
J gene: TRBJ2-5
D gene: TRBD2
V gene: TRBV25-1
CDR3 DNA: TGTGCCAGCAGTGGAGCGGGGGGTAGGGAGACCCAGTACTTC
CDR3 protein: CASSGAGGRETQYF

clone size: many
J gene: TRBJ1-1
D gene: .
V gene: TRBV11-2
CDR3 DNA: TGTGCCAGCAGCTTAGAGCGAATTAAGGGGGTCCTAAACACTGAAGCTTTCTTT
CDR3 protein: CASSLERIKGVLNTEAFF

clone size: .
J gene: TRBJ2-7
D gene: TRBD1
V gene: TRBV27
CDR3 DNA: TGTGCCAGCAGTCTACAGACAGGGTGGTACGAGCAGTACTTC
CDR3 protein: CASSLQTGWYEQYF

clone size: many
J gene: TRBJ1-2
D gene: .
V gene: TRBV5-1
CDR3 DNA: TGCGCCAGCAGCCCCTGGGAGGGGATCGGCTATGGCTACACCTTC
CDR3 protein: CASSPWEGIGYGYTF

clone size: few
J gene: TRBJ1-1
D gene: .
V gene: TRBV15
CDR3 DNA: TGTGCCACCAGCAGAGAAGGCCCCCCGGGGGGAGCTTTCTTT
CDR3 protein: CATSREGPPGGAFF

clone size: many
J gene: TRBJ1-1
D gene: .
V gene: TRBV24-1
CDR3 DNA: TGTGCCAAGGAGCCCTTGAACACTGAAGCTTTCTTT
CDR3 protein: CAKEPLNTEAFF

clone size: many
J gene: TRBJ1-1
D gene: TRBD1
V gene: TRBV19
CDR3 DNA: TGTGCCAGTAGTCGACAGGGAAGAGCTTTCTTT
CDR3 protein: CASSRQGRAFF

clone size: many
J gene: TRBJ2-7
D gene: .
V gene: TRBV7-9
CDR3 DNA: TGTGCCAGCGCCTTTGGGGCTCGCGAGCAGTACTTC
CDR3 protein: CASAFGAREQYF

clone size: many
J gene: TRBJ1-1
D gene: .
V gene: TRBV19
CDR3 DNA: TGTGCCAGCGTTTGGGGGGCAAACACTGAAGCTTTCTTT
CDR3 protein: CASVWGANTEAFF

clone size: few
J gene: TRBJ1-2
D gene: TRBD1
V gene: TRBV11-1
CDR3 DNA: TGTGCCAGCAGCTTAAGACCGGGACAGGGGCCACTTAACTATGGCTACACCTTC
CDR3 protein: CASSLRPGQGPLNYGYTF